This T cell receptor (beta chain) was captured by sequencing in a study of response to subunit inactivated influenza vaccine. Findings and caveats of the study: It was suggested by the authors that few new T cells are recruited by each seasonal influenza vaccination.

As concerns this clonotype: The antigen is not known.

Each CDR3 protein is one row after TCRdb ran MiXCR on the RT-PCR reads. The sample shows 650,000 to 800,000 distinct CDR3 sequences, approximately 13% of them seen only once. The V end lost 4 bases, the J end lost 4 bases, and 9 bases lay between the germline ends. The CDR3 sequence is 13 residues long. Germline V gene lookup returns CDR1 SEHNR and CDR2 FQNEAQ (reference sequence). This specimen was PBMCs from blood, taken around 14 days before vaccination. This TCR came from a man in his forties or fifties who received an inactivated influenza vaccine. This rearrangement joins TRBV7-9 to TRBJ2-3; D call uncertain. The chain's CDR3 is CASSSDWADTQYF. The DNA of the CDR3 is TGTGCCAGCAGCTCGGATTGGGCAGATACGCAGTATTTT.